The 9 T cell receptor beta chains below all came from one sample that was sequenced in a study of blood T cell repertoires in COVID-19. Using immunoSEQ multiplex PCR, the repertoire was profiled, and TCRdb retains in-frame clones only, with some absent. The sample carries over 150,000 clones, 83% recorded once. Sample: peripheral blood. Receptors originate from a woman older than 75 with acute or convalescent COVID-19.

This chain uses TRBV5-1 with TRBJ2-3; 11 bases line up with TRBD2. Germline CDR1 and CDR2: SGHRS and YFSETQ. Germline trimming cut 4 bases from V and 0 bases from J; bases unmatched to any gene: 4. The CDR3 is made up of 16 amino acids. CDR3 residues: CASSMGLAASTDTQYF. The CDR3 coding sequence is TGCGCCAGCAGCATGGGACTAGCGGCTAGCACAGATACGCAGTATTTT.

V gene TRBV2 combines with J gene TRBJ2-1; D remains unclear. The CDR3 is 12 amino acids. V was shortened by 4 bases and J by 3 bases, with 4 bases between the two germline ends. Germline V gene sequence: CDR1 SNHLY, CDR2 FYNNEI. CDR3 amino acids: CASSVSYNEQFF. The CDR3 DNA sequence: TGTGCCAGCAGTGTCAGCTACAATGAGCAGTTCTTC.

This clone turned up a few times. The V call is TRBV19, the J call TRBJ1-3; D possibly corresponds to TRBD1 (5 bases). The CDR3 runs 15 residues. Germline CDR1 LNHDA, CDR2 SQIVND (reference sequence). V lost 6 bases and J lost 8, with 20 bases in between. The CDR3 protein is CASRKAAGHGDTIYF. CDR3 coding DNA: TGTGCCAGTAGAAAGGCGGCTGGACATGGCGACACCATATATTTT.

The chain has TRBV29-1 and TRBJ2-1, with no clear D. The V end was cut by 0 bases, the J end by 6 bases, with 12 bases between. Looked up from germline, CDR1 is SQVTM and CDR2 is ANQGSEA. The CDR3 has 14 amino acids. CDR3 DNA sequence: TGCAGCGTTGAAGATCCGTTGTCTCGCAATGAGCAGTTCTTC. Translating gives CSVEDPLSRNEQFF.

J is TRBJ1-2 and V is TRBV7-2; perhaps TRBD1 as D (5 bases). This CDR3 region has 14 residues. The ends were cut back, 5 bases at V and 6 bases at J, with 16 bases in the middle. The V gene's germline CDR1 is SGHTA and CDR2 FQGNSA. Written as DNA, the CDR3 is TGTGCCAGCAGCCCCATGGGGTCGGGGGATGGCTACACCTTC. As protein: CASSPMGSGDGYTF.

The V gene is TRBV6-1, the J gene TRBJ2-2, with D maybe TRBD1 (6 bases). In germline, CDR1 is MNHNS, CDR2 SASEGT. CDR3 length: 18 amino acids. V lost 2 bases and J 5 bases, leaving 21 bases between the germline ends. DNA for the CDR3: TGTGCCAGCAGTGAATCCCTACTTACAGGGACGGTAACCGGGGAGCTGTTTTTT. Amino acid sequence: CASSESLLTGTVTGELFF.

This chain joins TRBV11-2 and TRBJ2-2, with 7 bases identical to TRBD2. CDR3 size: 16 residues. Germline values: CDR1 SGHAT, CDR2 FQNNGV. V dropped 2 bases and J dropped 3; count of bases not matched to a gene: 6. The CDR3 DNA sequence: TGTGCCAGCAGCTTATTAGCGGGCTCTTACACCGGGGAGCTGTTTTTT. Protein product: CASSLLAGSYTGELFF.

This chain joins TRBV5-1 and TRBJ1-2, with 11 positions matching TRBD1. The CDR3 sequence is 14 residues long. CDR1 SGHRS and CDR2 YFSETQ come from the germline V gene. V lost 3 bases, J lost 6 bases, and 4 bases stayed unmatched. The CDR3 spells CASSSGQGVHGYTF. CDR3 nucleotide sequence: TGCGCCAGCAGCTCGGGACAGGGGGTTCATGGCTACACCTTC.

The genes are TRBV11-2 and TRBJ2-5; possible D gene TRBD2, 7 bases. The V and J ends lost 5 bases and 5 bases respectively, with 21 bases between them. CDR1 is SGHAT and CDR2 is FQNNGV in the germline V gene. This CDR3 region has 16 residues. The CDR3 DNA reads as TGTGCCAGCAGCCCCGGGGGGCTGCAGGTGGGGGAGACCCAGTACTTC. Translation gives CASSPGGLQVGETQYF.